The next 2 T cell receptor beta chains were all read from a single sample in a study of CD8+CD57+ T cells in acquired aplastic anemia (dated by TCRdb to the late 2010s). Sequenced using an Illumina HiSeq 2000. Genomic DNA served as template for TCR beta VDJ combination and CDR3 sequence profiling. The raw public data were reprocessed by TCRdb itself: fastp quality trimming at Q25, MiXCR clonotype calling, in-frame beta chains only. Rows are unified per CDR3 protein, each entry keeping the most common DNA and genes. A total of 450,000 to 600,000 distinct CDR3 sequences appear in this sample, about a third of them only once. The biggest ten clones account for 0.82% of the sample. Patients chosen for sequencing had shown expansion of CD8+CD57+ cells by flow cytometry. The sample comprised sorted CD4+, CD8+, or CD8+CD57+ T cells (not recorded which) from PBMCs. These receptors were taken from a human donor with aplastic anemia.

Regarding this clonotype: The junction departs from germline at one end; a sequencing error may be responsible. V is TRBV7-3 and J is TRBJ2-2; a possible D gene is TRBD2 (6 bases). Germline lookup yields CDR1 SGHTA and CDR2 FQGTGA. CDR3 length equals 13 residues. The CDR3 here is CASSSRNTGGLFF. CDR3 sequence (DNA): TGTGCCAGCAGCTCTAGGAACACCGGGGGGCTGTTTTTT.

There are many counts of this clonotype. V gene TRBV15 combines with J gene TRBJ1-6; possibly TRBD1 for D (5 bases). Per the germline V gene, CDR1 is LNHNV and CDR2 is YYDKDF (reference sequence). The CDR3 runs 15 residues. The V end was cut by 1 base, the J end by 8 bases, with 12 bases between. The DNA of the CDR3 is TGTGCCACCAGCAGAGTGGTCCAGGGTGATTCACCCCTCCACTTT. The encoded protein is CATSRVVQGDSPLHF.